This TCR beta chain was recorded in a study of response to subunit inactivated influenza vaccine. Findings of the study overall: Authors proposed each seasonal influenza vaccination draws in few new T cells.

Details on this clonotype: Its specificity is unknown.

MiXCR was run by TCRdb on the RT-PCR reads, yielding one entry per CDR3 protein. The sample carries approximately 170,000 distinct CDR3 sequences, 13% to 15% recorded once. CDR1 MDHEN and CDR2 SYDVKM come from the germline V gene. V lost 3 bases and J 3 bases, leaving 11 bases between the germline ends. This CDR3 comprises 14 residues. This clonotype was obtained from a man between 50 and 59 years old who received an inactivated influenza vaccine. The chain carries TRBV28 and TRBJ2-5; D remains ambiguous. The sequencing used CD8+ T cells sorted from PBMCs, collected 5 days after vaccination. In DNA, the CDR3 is TGTGCCAGCAGTTTGCCTCCTGGTAAAGAGACCCAGTACTTC. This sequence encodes CASSLPPGKETQYF.